This passage covers 14 T cell receptor beta chains from one sample sequenced in a study of cytomegalovirus exposure and HLA in healthy donors (dated by TCRdb to 2015 to 2018). Library creation used the immunoSEQ multiplex PCR assay. For the multiplex PCR, a mixture combining 60 forward primers for TCR Vbeta segments and 13 reverse primers for TCR Jbeta segments was used. TCRdb obtained this table from immuneACCESS and retained in-frame rearrangements with V and J assigned. These tables miss some clones; where compared with another copy, unresolved V genes account for less than half of the shortfall, and the remainder is unexplained. Within this sample are under 150,000 clones, with approximately 90% of them counted one time only. The ten most abundant clones make up about 5.5% of the sample. Material for sequencing was PBMCs. The receptors were gathered from a woman aged 25-40 years in good health and CMV-seronegative.

Of note for this clone: One junction end disagrees with the germline gene, perhaps due to a read error. The chain joins TRBV7-3 to TRBJ2-7; 8 bases are a match to TRBD1. Per germline, CDR1 SGHTA and CDR2 FQGTGA. This CDR3 is built from 13 residues. The CDR3: CASNLDRGYEQYF. The CDR3 DNA reads TGTGCCAGCAACTTAGACAGGGGCTACGAGCAGTACTTC.

The count of this clone is one. The rearrangement uses TRBV10-3 and TRBJ1-5, with D perhaps matching TRBD1 (6 bases). CDR3 size: 15 residues. Germline-derived CDR1 and CDR2 are ENHRY and SYGVKD. V gave up 6 bases and J gave up 0 bases, with 12 bases separating them. CDR3 sequence reads: CAIRSDRYSNQPQHF. CDR3 coding DNA: TGTGCCATCAGGAGCGACAGGTATAGCAATCAGCCCCAGCATTTT.

This chain uses TRBV5-4 with TRBJ2-5, with 9 positions matching TRBD2. CDR3 length: 14 amino acids. Germline assignment: CDR1 SGHNT and CDR2 YYREEE (reference sequence). V was clipped by 2 bases and J by 2 bases; unmatched bases: 1. CDR3 sequence: CASSFAGGQETQYF. CDR3 bases: TGTGCCAGCAGCTTCGCGGGGGGGCAAGAGACCCAGTACTTC.

This clone was found a few times. The genes are TRBV15 and TRBJ1-5; 10 bases map to TRBD1. V was pared by 4 bases and J by 2 bases, with 2 bases of the junction left unmatched. CDR1 LNHNV and CDR2 YYDKDF come from the germline V gene (reference sequence). The length of the CDR3 is 15 residues. CDR3 DNA sequence: TGTGCCACCAGCACCGGGACAGGGGGCAATCAGCCCCAGCATTTT. Its protein product is CATSTGTGGNQPQHF. The entire variable domain, with the rest obtained from reference TRBV15 and TRBJ1-5, is as follows: DAMVIQNPRYQVTQFGKPVTLSCSQTLNHNVMYWYQQKSSQAPKLLFHYYDKDFNNEADTPDNFQSRRPNTSFCFLDIRSPGLGDTAMYLCATSTGTGGNQPQHFGDGTRLSIL.

CDR3 loop: CAWGVMNTEAFF. The DNA for the CDR3 is TGTGCCTGGGGAGTTATGAACACTGAAGCTTTCTTT. The chain has TRBV30 and TRBJ1-1; D is unresolved. Deletions cut 5 bases from V and 0 bases from J, with 7 bases between. Germline V CDR1 and CDR2: GTSNPN, SVGIG (reference sequence). The CDR3 length is 12 residues.

This rearrangement joins TRBV28 to TRBJ2-7, with 7 bases aligning to TRBD1. The CDR3 is 17 amino acids. Trimming removed 6 bases from V and 4 bases from J; junction bases left unmatched: 18. From germline, CDR1 is MDHEN and CDR2 SYDVKM. The CDR3 protein is CASSYRFIQGRGYEQYF. CDR3 DNA sequence: TGTGCCAGCAGCTACAGATTCATACAGGGGCGCGGTTACGAGCAGTACTTC.

This sequence joins TRBV19 and TRBJ1-1; D not certain. This CDR3 contains 11 residues. The germline gives CDR1 LNHDA, CDR2 SQIVND (reference sequence). V was pared by 7 bases and J by 7 bases, with 10 bases between. CDR3 amino acids: CASTRRFEAFF. The CDR3, as DNA: TGTGCCAGTACTCGGAGGTTTGAAGCTTTCTTT.

This chain uses TRBV5-5 with TRBJ1-1; D is perhaps TRBD1 (5 bases). Trimming left V 4 bases short and J 1 base short, with 17 bases between. Germline V lookup: CDR1 SGHKS, CDR2 YYEKEE (reference sequence). The CDR3 runs to 16 residues. The CDR3 DNA is TGTGCCAGCAGCCTCTCGGCTGGGGCGCAGAACACTGAAGCTTTCTTT. Translating it yields CASSLSAGAQNTEAFF. Supplemented by reference TRBV5-5 and TRBJ1-1, the full variable domain reads DAGVTQSPTHLIKTRGQQVTLRCSPISGHKSVSWYQQVLGQGPQFIFQYYEKEERGRGNFPDRFSARQFPNYSSELNVNALLLGDSALYLCASSLSAGAQNTEAFFGQGTRLTVV.

The CDR3 sequence: CASSGQYEQYF. Here the CDR3 DNA reads TGCGCCAGCAGCGGCCAGTACGAGCAGTACTTC. The chain couples TRBV5-1 to TRBJ2-7; D not resolved. The length of the CDR3 is 11 residues. V shed 4 bases and J shed 4 bases, with 6 bases lying between them. Germline values: CDR1 SGHRS, CDR2 YFSETQ.

This chain uses TRBV5-4 with TRBJ2-5; TRBD2 matches 13 bases. The CDR3 is 17 residues long. V lost 0 bases to trimming and J lost 1 base; unmatched junction nucleotides: 3. The germline V gene encodes CDR1 SGHNT and CDR2 YYREEE (reference sequence). CDR3 protein: CASSLGLAGGRQETQYF. The CDR3 nucleotides are TGTGCCAGCAGCTTGGGACTAGCGGGGGGTCGCCAAGAGACCCAGTACTTC.

This chain links TRBV28 with TRBJ2-5, with TRBD1 identical over 7 bases. This CDR3 has 16 residues. Trimming at V came to 4 bases and at J to 4 bases, leaving 12 bases not matched to a gene. From germline, CDR1 is MDHEN and CDR2 SYDVKM. The CDR3 DNA reads as TGTGCCAGCAGTTCCCCAGGGGGAGCCGCTCGAGAGACCCAGTACTTC. Translating gives CASSSPGGAARETQYF.

The chain joins TRBV19 to TRBJ2-2, with D hard to call. Germline lookup yields CDR1 LNHDA and CDR2 SQIVND (reference sequence). V shed 3 bases and J shed 4 bases, with 18 bases lying between them. This CDR3 spans 17 amino acids. CDR3 DNA: TGTGCCAGTAGTATGAGGCCCAAGCCCCGGGTCACCGGGGAGCTGTTTTTT. This gives the protein CASSMRPKPRVTGELFF.

The chain links TRBV4-3 to TRBJ2-6; D uncertain. Germline CDR1 is LGHNA and CDR2 is YSLEER. The CDR3 contains 15 residues. The V end lost 0 bases, the J end lost 4 bases, and 7 bases lay between the germline ends. The CDR3 sequence is CASSQDFRGANVLTF. The CDR3 coding sequence is TGCGCCAGCAGCCAAGATTTTCGGGGGGCCAACGTCCTGACTTTC.

For this clone: Other DNA sequences in the sample encode the same CDR3. The J gene is TRBJ2-7, the V gene TRBV14; TRBD2 matches 11 bases. V lost 1 base to trimming and J lost 3 bases; unmatched junction nucleotides: 2. CDR1 is SGHDN, CDR2 FVKESK, per germline. CDR3 length: 15 residues. The CDR3 bases are TGTGCCAGCAGCCAAGGACTAGCGGGAAGCTACGAGCAGTACTTC. Protein sequence: CASSQGLAGSYEQYF.